One and the same sample provided the 3 T cell receptor beta chains below, sequenced in a study of memory CD4+ T cells and cytomegalovirus serostatus. Here immunoSEQ multiplex PCR was the method, and the copy in TCRdb shows in-frame clones only, minus some. The sample lists approximately 61,000 clones, more than 75% occurring once. The sort gate was single viable CD3+CD4+CD8-CD45RO+ cells for memory CD4+ T cells. Material: memory CD4+ T cells from blood. The receptors here all came from an adult in good health and CMV-seronegative.

This clone was seen only once. The rearrangement joins TRBV5-6 to TRBJ1-5; D possibly corresponds to TRBD1 (5 bases). This CDR3 comprises 15 residues. CDR1 and CDR2 (germline): SGHDT, YYEEEE. V lost 2 bases and J 3 bases, leaving 12 bases between the germline ends. The chain's CDR3 is CASSFGGGFNQPQHF. In DNA, the CDR3 is TGTGCCAGCAGCTTTGGGGGGGGGTTCAATCAGCCCCAGCATTTT.

The gene calls are TRBV5-4 and TRBJ2-1; 7 bases fit TRBD2. Germline-derived CDR1 and CDR2 are SGHNT and YYREEE (reference sequence). There are 16 residues in the CDR3. Unmatched junction bases numbered 14, after V lost 7 bases and J lost 4 bases. In DNA form, the CDR3 reads TGTGCCAGCGCATCTCCCGGGACTACCCCTTACAATGAGCAGTTCTTC. This translates into CASASPGTTPYNEQFF. Drawing the rest from reference TRBV5-4 and TRBJ2-1, the complete variable domain is ETGVTQSPTHLIKTRGQQVTLRCSSQSGHNTVSWYQQALGQGPQFIFQYYREEENGRGNFPPRFSGLQFPNYSSELNVNALELDDSALYLCASASPGTTPYNEQFFGPGTRLTVL.

V gene TRBV18 combines with J gene TRBJ2-3; 10 bases match TRBD1. The CDR3 has 16 amino acids. Germline-derived CDR1 and CDR2 are KGHSH and LQKENI. V lost 5 bases to trimming and J lost 5 bases; unmatched junction nucleotides: 10. The CDR3 bases are TGTGCCAGCTCAGCTCGACAGGGGGCCAGGGGAGATACGCAGTATTTT. It is translated as CASSARQGARGDTQYF.